This T cell receptor (beta chain) was sequenced during a study of blood T cell repertoires in COVID-19. Study summary: Acute and convalescent COVID-19 samples came from the United States, Italy and Spain. T cells, B-cell-depleted T cells, or PBMCs supplied cDNA or gDNA.

Authors' processing steps: It was from reference gene primer amplification that nucleated cell counts were estimated. Here immunoSEQ multiplex PCR was the method, and the copy in TCRdb shows in-frame clones only, minus some. D and trimming come from the DNA, and the V and J calls and clone size come from that table. Of about 190,000 clones in the sample, about nine tenths were seen once. The receptor's source is a man aged 25-40 years with acute or convalescent COVID-19. The sequenced sample consisted of peripheral blood.

As DNA, the CDR3 is TGTGCCAGCAGGCCGGGGGGCGCCACAGATACGCAGTATTTT. Amino acid sequence: CASRPGGATDTQYF. V usage is TRBV28 and J usage is TRBJ2-3; TRBD2 is a possible D gene (7 bases). Trimming took 6 bases from V and 2 from J, leaving 12 bases between them. The CDR3 runs to 14 residues. CDR1 is MDHEN, CDR2 SYDVKM, per germline.